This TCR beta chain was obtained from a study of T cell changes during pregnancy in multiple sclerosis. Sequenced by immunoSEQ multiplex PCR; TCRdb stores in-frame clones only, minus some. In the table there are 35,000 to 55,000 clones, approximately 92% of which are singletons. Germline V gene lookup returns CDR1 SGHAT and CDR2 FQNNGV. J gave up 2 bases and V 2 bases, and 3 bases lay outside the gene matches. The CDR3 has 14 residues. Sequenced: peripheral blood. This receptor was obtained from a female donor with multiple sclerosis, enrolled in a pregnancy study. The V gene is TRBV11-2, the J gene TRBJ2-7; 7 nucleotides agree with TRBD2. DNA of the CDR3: TGTGCCAGCAGCTTATGGAGCGGGGCCTACGAGCAGTACTTC. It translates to CASSLWSGAYEQYF.